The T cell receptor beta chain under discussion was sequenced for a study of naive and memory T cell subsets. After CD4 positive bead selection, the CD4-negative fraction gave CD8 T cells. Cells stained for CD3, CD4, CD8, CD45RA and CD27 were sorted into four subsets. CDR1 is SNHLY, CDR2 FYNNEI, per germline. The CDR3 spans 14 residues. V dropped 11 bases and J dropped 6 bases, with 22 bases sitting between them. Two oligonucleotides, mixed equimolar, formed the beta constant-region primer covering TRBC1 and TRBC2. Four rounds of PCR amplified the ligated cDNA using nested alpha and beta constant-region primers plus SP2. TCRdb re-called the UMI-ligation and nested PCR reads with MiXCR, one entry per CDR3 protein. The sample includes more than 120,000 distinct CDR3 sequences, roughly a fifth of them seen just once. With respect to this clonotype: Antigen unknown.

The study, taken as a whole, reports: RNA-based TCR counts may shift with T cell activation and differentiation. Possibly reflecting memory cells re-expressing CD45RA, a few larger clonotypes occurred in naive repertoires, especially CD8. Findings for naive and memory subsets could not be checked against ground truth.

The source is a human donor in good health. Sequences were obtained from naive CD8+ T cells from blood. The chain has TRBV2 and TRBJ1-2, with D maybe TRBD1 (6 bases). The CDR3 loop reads CAFMGAPTGHGYTF. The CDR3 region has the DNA TGTGCCTTCATGGGGGCACCAACGGGGCATGGCTACACCTTC.